This TCR beta chain was retrieved from a study of identical twins. Study-level results: The models systematically underestimated how much out-of-frame TCR alpha was shared in monozygotic twins. Cord blood beta clonotypes that were abundant carried fewer insertions, and memory repertoires showed no such trend.

This clonotype appeared a few times. Its target is not known. Trimming took off 3 bases at V and 4 bases at J, with 8 bases between the two ends. Germline V gene lookup returns CDR1 SQVTM and CDR2 ANQGSEA. The CDR3 has 12 amino acids. cDNA carried unique molecular identifiers, and a universal primer site was added by template switching. TCRdb called the 5' RACE reads again in MiXCR, with one record for every CDR3 protein. Of 450,000 or so distinct CDR3 sequences listed, approximately 15% are singletons. These records were also assigned to another study, of yellow fever vaccine responses in identical twins.

This sequence was found in a woman in her late teens or twenties in good health. The source material was CD4+ T cells sorted from blood. This chain links TRBV29-1 with TRBJ2-3; unclear D gene. CDR3 nucleotide sequence: TGCAGCGTTGATTATGGTTCAGATACGCAGTATTTT. It translates to CSVDYGSDTQYF.